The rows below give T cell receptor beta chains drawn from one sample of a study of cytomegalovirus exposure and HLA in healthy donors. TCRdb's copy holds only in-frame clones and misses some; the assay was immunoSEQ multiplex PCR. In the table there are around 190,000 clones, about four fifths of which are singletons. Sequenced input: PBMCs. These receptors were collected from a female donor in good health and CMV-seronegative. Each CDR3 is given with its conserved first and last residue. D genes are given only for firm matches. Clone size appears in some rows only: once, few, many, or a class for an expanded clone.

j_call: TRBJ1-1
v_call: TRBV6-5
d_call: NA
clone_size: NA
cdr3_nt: TGTGCCAGCAGTGCCAGGGTAGGGATCGACACTGAAGCTTTCTTT
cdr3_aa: CASSARVGIDTEAFF

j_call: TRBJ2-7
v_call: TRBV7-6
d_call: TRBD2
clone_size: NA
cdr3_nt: TGTGCCAGCAGCTCAAACCCTCTAGCGGGAGGAGGCGAGCAGTACTTC
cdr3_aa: CASSSNPLAGGGEQYF

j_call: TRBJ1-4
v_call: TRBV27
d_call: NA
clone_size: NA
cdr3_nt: TGTGCCAGCAGAGTCCAGGGGCAGTTTAATGAAAAACTGTTTTTT
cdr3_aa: CASRVQGQFNEKLFF

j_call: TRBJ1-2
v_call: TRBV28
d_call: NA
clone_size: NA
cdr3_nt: TGTGCCAGTATAGACAGGCTGGTCGGCTACACCTTC
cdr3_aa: CASIDRLVGYTF

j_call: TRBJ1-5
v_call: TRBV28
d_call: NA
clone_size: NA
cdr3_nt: TGTGCCAGCAGTTCGCTCCGGCTGACGCGGGTGGGCAATCAGCCCCAGCATTTT
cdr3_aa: CASSSLRLTRVGNQPQHF

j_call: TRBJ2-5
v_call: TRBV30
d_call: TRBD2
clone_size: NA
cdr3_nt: TGTGCCTGGAGTAGGCTAGCGGGAGGGGAGACCCAGTACTTC
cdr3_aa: CAWSRLAGGETQYF

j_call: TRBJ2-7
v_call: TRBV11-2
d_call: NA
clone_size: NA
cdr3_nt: TGTGCCAGCAGCTCCCTTCGCAGCGAGCAGTACTTC
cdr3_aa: CASSSLRSEQYF

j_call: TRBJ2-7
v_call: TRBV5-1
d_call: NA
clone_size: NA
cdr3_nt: TGCGCCAGCAGCTTCCGGGAGCTACCCTACGAGCAGTACTTC
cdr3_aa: CASSFRELPYEQYF

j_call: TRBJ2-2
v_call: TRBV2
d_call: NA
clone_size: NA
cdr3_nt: TGTGCCAGCAGCGCGTACACCGGGGAGCTGTTTTTT
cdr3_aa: CASSAYTGELFF

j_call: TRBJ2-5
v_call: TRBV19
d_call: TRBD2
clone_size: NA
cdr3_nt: TGTGCCAGTAGTCGCTCCGGGACTAGCGGGGGGGCGAGAGAGACCCAGTACTTC
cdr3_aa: CASSRSGTSGGARETQYF

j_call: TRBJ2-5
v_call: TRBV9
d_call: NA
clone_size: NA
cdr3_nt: TGTGCCAGCAGCGTAGGTGTGAGGAGGGGAGAGACCCAGTACTTC
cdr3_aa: CASSVGVRRGETQYF

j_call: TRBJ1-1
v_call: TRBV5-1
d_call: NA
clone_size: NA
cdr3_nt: TGCGCCAGCAGCTTGGCCGGGACACTGAACACTGAAGCTTTCTTT
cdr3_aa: CASSLAGTLNTEAFF

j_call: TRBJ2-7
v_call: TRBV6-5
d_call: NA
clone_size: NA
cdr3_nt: TGTGCCAGCAGTCCCGGGGTTCCCTACGAGCAGTACTTC
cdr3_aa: CASSPGVPYEQYF

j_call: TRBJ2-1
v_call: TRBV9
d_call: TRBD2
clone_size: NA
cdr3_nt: TGTGCCAGCAGCGCAGGGACTAGCGGGATCGTTGTTGAGCAGTTCTTC
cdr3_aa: CASSAGTSGIVVEQFF

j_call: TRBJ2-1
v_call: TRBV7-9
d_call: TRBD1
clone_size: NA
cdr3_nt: TGTGCCAGCAGCCGGGACAGGGATTACAATGAGCAGTTCTTC
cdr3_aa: CASSRDRDYNEQFF

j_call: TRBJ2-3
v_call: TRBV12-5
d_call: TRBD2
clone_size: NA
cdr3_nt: TGTGCTAGTGGTGTTAGCGGGGGCACAGATACGCAGTATTTT
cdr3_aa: CASGVSGGTDTQYF

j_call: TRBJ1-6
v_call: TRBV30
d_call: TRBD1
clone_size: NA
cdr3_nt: TGTGCCTGGGGTAAAACAGGGGATTCACCCCTCCACTTT
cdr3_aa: CAWGKTGDSPLHF

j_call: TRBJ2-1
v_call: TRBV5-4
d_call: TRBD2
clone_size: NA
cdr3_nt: TGTGCCAGCAGCTTGGAGCTAGCGGGGGGGAATGAGCAGTTCTTC
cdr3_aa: CASSLELAGGNEQFF

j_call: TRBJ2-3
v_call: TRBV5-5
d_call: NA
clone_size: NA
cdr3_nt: TGTGCCAGCAGCTGGCGGTCGGCGGGTGTAGATACGCAGTATTTT
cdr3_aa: CASSWRSAGVDTQYF

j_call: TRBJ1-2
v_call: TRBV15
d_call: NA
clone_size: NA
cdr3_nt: TGTGCCACCAGCAGAGAGAGGGGGACCACTAACTATGGCTACACCTTC
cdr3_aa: CATSRERGTTNYGYTF

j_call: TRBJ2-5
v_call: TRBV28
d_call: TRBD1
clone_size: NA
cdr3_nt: TGTGCCAGCAGTTGGGGAGGACAGGGGGAGACCCAGTACTTC
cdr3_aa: CASSWGGQGETQYF

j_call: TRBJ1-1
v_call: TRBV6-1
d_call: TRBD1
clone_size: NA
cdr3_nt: TGTGCCAGCAGTGCAAGACAGGGGACGGCGGGGGCAGCTTTCTTT
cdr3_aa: CASSARQGTAGAAFF

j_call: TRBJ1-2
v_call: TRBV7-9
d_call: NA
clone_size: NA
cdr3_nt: TGTGCCAGCAGCTTACCCTCTCTGACCCTTCGGGACTATGGCTACACCTTC
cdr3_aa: CASSLPSLTLRDYGYTF

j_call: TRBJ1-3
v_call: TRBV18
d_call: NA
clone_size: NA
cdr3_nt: TGTGCCAGCTCACCGGGAGTGTGGGGAAACACCATATATTTT
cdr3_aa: CASSPGVWGNTIYF

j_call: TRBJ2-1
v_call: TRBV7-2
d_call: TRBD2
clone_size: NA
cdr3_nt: TGTGCCAGCGACTTTAGGTTAGCGGGGGGCCTGGGCTATGAGCAGTTCTTC
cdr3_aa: CASDFRLAGGLGYEQFF

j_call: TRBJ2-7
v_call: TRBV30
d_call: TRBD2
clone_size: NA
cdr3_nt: TGTGCCTGGAGTAGAGTAGCGGGAGGGTACGAGCAGTACTTC
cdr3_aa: CAWSRVAGGYEQYF

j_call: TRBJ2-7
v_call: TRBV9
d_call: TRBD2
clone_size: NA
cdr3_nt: TGTGCCAGCAGCGTAACGACTAGCGGGGCCTACGAGCAGTACTTC
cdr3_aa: CASSVTTSGAYEQYF

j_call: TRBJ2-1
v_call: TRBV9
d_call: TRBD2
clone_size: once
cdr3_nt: TGTGCCAGTGGGGGGGGACTAGCGGGAGGAAGTGAGCAGTTCTTC
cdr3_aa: CASGGGLAGGSEQFF

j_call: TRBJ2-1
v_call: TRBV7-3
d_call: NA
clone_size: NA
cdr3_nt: TGTGCCAGCAGCTTAACGGGTCCCAGACTGTACAATGAGCAGTTCTTC
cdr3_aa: CASSLTGPRLYNEQFF

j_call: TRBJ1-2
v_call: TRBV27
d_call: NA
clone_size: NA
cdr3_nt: TGTGCCAGCAGTTTCGTGACAGGCTATGGCTACACCTTC
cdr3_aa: CASSFVTGYGYTF

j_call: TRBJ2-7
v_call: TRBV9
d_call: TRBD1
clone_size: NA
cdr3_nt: TGTGCCAGCAGCGTAGGGGACAGGCCCCACGAGCAGTACTTC
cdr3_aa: CASSVGDRPHEQYF

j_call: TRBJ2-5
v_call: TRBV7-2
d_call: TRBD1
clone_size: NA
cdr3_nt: TGTGCCAGCAGCCCCGGACAGGGGGCGGAGACCCAGTACTTC
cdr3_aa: CASSPGQGAETQYF